The rows below give T cell receptor beta chains drawn from one sample of a study of cytomegalovirus exposure and HLA in healthy donors. The assay was immunoSEQ multiplex PCR, and TCRdb's table has in-frame clones only and misses some. Here the sample spans fewer than 200,000 clones, about 64% being singletons. The source material was PBMCs. All receptors derive from a man in his fifties or sixties in good health and CMV-seronegative. Each CDR3 is given with its conserved first and last residue. Fields, in order: J gene, V gene, D gene, clone size, CDR3 protein, CDR3 DNA. The D gene is left open where the match is weak. Clone size, where shown, is once, few, many, or a class for clones that have expanded.

>TRBJ1-4|TRBV28|-|-
CASRQGKEKLFF
TGTGCCAGCAGGCAGGGCAAAGAAAAACTGTTTTTT
>TRBJ2-7|TRBV7-8|-|-
CASSPDSSYEQYF
TGTGCCAGCAGCCCTGACAGTTCCTACGAGCAGTACTTC
>TRBJ1-6|TRBV6-5|-|-
CASSYTGRVDNSPLHF
TGTGCCAGCAGTTACACAGGGAGGGTAGATAATTCACCCCTCCACTTT
>TRBJ2-1|TRBV6-4|-|-
CASSDSTYNEQFF
TGTGCCAGCAGTGACTCGACTTACAATGAGCAGTTCTTC
>TRBJ2-1|TRBV19|TRBD1|few
CASSKGQGAAEQFF
TGTGCCAGTAGCAAGGGACAGGGGGCCGCTGAGCAGTTCTTC
>TRBJ2-2|TRBV7-9|-|few
CASSSRYRGLSNTGELFF
TGTGCCAGCAGCTCTCGTTACCGGGGGTTGTCGAACACCGGGGAGCTGTTTTTT
>TRBJ2-3|TRBV27|-|-
CASSRSARQSTDTQYF
TGTGCCAGCAGTAGATCGGCGAGGCAGAGCACAGATACGCAGTATTTT
>TRBJ2-7|TRBV5-6|-|-
CASSFNRYSDEQYF
TGTGCCAGCAGCTTTAACAGATACTCCGACGAGCAGTACTTC
>TRBJ2-1|TRBV6-4|TRBD2|few
CAKTTGTSRYNEQFF
TGTGCCAAGACCACCGGGACTAGCAGATACAATGAGCAGTTCTTC
>TRBJ2-7|TRBV7-2|TRBD1|few
CASSLNRGSYEQYF
TGTGCCAGCAGCTTAAACAGGGGTTCCTACGAGCAGTACTTC
>TRBJ2-2|TRBV4-3|-|-
CASSQGQGGGELFF
TGCGCCAGCAGCCAAGGACAGGGAGGCGGGGAGCTGTTTTTT
>TRBJ2-3|TRBV7-8|-|-
CASLYRGGAQYF
TGTGCCAGCCTCTATAGAGGGGGAGCGCAGTATTTT
>TRBJ2-6|TRBV9|-|-
CASSVPQAGANVLTF
TGTGCCAGCAGCGTGCCTCAGGCTGGGGCCAACGTCCTGACTTTC
>TRBJ2-7|TRBV7-9|-|-
CASSLFRSSYEQYF
TGTGCCAGCAGCTTATTTCGGTCCTCCTACGAGCAGTACTTC
>TRBJ1-1|TRBV28|-|-
CASSETGGNTEAFF
TGTGCCAGCAGTGAAACCGGAGGGAACACTGAAGCTTTCTTT
>TRBJ1-4|TRBV6-5|TRBD1|-
CASRRHRGQGEKLFF
TGTGCCAGCAGGAGACACAGGGGGCAGGGCGAAAAACTGTTTTTT
>TRBJ2-1|TRBV5-1|-|-
CASSSKTGENEQFF
TGCGCCAGCAGCTCCAAGACCGGGGAGAATGAGCAGTTCTTC
>TRBJ1-1|TRBV28|TRBD1|-
CASRATGLAEAFF
TGTGCCAGCAGGGCGACAGGGCTCGCTGAAGCTTTCTTT
>TRBJ2-2|TRBV7-2|-|-
CASSSTIPGPNGLFF
TGTGCCAGCAGCTCGACTATTCCGGGCCCCAACGGGCTGTTTTTT
>TRBJ1-2|TRBV11-2|-|-
CASSLGQSVNYGYTF
TGTGCCAGCAGCTTAGGACAGAGCGTTAACTATGGCTACACCTTC
>TRBJ2-3|TRBV18|TRBD2|-
CASSPPTSGKDTQYF
TGTGCCAGCTCACCACCAACTAGCGGGAAAGATACGCAGTATTTT